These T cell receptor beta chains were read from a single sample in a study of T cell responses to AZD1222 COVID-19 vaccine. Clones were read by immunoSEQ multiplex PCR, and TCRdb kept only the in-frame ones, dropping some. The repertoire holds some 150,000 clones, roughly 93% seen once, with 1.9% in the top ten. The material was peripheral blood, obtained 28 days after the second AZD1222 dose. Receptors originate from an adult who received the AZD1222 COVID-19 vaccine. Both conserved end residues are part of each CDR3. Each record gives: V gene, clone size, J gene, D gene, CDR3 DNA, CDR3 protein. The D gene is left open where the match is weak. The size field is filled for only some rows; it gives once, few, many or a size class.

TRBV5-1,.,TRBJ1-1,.,TGCGCCAGCAGCCGGGACCTGAACACTGAAGCTTTCTTT,CASSRDLNTEAFF
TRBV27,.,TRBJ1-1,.,TGTGCCAGCAAACGAACGGAAAACACTGAAGCTTTCTTT,CASKRTENTEAFF
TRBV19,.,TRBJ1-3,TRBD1,TGTGCCAGTAAACCGACAGGGAGCTCTGGAAACACCATATATTTT,CASKPTGSSGNTIYF
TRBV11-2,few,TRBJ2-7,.,TGTGCCAGCAGTCTCACGGTTACCTACGAGCAGTACTTC,CASSLTVTYEQYF
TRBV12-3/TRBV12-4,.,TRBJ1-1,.,TGTGCCAGCCACGGGAACACTGAAGCTTTCTTT,CASHGNTEAFF
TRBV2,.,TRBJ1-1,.,TGTGCCAGCAGTAATAGGGGGGACACTGAAGCTTTCTTT,CASSNRGDTEAFF
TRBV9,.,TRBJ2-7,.,TGTGCCAGCAGCGTAGCGGGGACGGACTCCTACGAGCAGTACTTC,CASSVAGTDSYEQYF
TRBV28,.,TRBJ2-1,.,TGTGCCAGCAGTTTGCGGCACAATGAGCAGTTCTTC,CASSLRHNEQFF
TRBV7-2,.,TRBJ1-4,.,TGTGCCAGCAGTGCCACAAGGGCGGTAAAACTGTTTTTT,CASSATRAVKLFF
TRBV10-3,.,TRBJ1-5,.,TGTGCCGCACGGACAGCGGATCAGCCCCAGCATTTT,CAARTADQPQHF
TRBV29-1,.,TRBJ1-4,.,TGCAGCGTTGGGGCAGGGGCGGTGGAAAAACTGTTTTTT,CSVGAGAVEKLFF
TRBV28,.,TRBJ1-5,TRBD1,TGTGCCAGCAGTTTTCAACGTTCAGCCCGGACAGGGCTAGAAGTGGGCAATCAGCCCCAGCATTTT,CASSFQRSARTGLEVGNQPQHF
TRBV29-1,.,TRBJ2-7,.,TGCAGCGTTGAAGTCCGCCCGGGCCACGAGCAGTACTTC,CSVEVRPGHEQYF
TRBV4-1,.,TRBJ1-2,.,TGCGCCAGCAGCCACAACTATGGCTACACCTTC,CASSHNYGYTF
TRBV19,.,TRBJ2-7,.,TGTGCCAGTAGTTTACGGGGGAAAGTCTACGAGCAGTACTTC,CASSLRGKVYEQYF
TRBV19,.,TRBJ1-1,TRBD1,TGTGCCAGTAGCGGAAGGACAGGGCGCCAGACTGAAGCTTTCTTT,CASSGRTGRQTEAFF
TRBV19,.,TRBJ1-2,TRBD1,TGTGCCAGTAGTTTCGGACAGGGGCTTACTAACTATGGCTACACCTTC,CASSFGQGLTNYGYTF
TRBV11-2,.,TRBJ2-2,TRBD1,TGTGCCAGCAGCCGAGACAGGGCGACCGGGGAGCTGTTTTTT,CASSRDRATGELFF
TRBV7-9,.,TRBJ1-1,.,TGTGCCAGCAGCTTTCGCGTAGAAGCCACTGAAGCTTTCTTT,CASSFRVEATEAFF
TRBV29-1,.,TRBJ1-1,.,TGCAGCGTGGGCCGACTGGTGGGGAACACTGAAGCTTTCTTT,CSVGRLVGNTEAFF
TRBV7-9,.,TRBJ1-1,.,TGTGCCAGCAGCCTACGGACTGGTAACACTGAAGCTTTCTTT,CASSLRTGNTEAFF
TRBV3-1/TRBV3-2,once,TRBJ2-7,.,TGTGCCAGCAGCCGATCTAGGGGAGCCTACTACGAGCAGTACTTC,CASSRSRGAYYEQYF
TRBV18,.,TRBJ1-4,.,TGTGCCAGCTCACTGGCGGGGTCCAATGAAAAACTGTTTTTT,CASSLAGSNEKLFF
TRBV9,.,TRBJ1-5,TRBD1,TGTGCCAGCAGCCCCACGACAGGGATCAATCAGCCCCAGCATTTT,CASSPTTGINQPQHF
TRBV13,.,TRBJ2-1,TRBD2,TGTGCCAGCAGCTCGGGACTAGCGGGACCTCGGGAGAATGAGCAGTTCTTC,CASSSGLAGPRENEQFF
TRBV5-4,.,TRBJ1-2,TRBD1,TGTGCCAGCAGCTTCCCGGGACAGGGTGACTATGGCTACACCTTC,CASSFPGQGDYGYTF
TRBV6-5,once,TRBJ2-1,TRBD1,TGTGCCAGCAGGCGGGACAGGGTGTCCTACAATGAGCAGTTCTTC,CASRRDRVSYNEQFF
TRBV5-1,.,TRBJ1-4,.,TGCGCCAGCAGCCCCGACAGACCAACTAATGAAAAACTGTTTTTT,CASSPDRPTNEKLFF
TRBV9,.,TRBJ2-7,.,TGTGCCAGCAGCGTAGGTCAGGGTAACTACGAGCAGTACTTC,CASSVGQGNYEQYF
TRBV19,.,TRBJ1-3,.,TGTGCCAGTAGTTTCCCTGGACATCCGAGCTCTGGAAACACCATATATTTT,CASSFPGHPSSGNTIYF
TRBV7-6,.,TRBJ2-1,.,TGTGCCAGCAGCTCGACCCACGGTGAGCAGTTCTTC,CASSSTHGEQFF
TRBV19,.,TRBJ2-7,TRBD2,TGTGCCAGTAGTATTACCAGCGGGAGGTTCTACGAGCAGTACTTC,CASSITSGRFYEQYF
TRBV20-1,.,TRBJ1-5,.,TGCAGTGCTGGTGACACGGGAGCCAATCAGCCCCAGCATTTT,CSAGDTGANQPQHF
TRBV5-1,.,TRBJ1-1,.,TGCGCCAGCAGCTGGGGGGGTCCGAACACTGAAGCTTTCTTT,CASSWGGPNTEAFF
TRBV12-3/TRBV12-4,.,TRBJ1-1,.,TGTGCCAGCAGTTTGTCAATGAACACTGAAGCTTTCTTT,CASSLSMNTEAFF
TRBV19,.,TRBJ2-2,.,TGTGCCAGTAGTTTGGGGGCACAGGGAACCGGGGAGCTGTTTTTT,CASSLGAQGTGELFF
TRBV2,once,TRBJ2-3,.,TGTGCCAGCAGTGAAGGATACAGCACAGATACGCAGTATTTT,CASSEGYSTDTQYF
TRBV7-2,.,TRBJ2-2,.,TGTGCCAGCAGCTTAAACAGTTTGAACACCGGGGAGCTGTTTTTT,CASSLNSLNTGELFF
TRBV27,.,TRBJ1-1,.,TGTGCCAGCAGTCTCCGGGGTGGGGCTACTAGATACACTGAAGCTTTCTTT,CASSLRGGATRYTEAFF
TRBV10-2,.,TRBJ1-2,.,TGCGCCAGCAGTGGTACCGTGTATGGCTACACCTTC,CASSGTVYGYTF
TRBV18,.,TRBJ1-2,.,TGTGCCAGCTCGCTGGACCTAAACTATGGCTACACCTTC,CASSLDLNYGYTF